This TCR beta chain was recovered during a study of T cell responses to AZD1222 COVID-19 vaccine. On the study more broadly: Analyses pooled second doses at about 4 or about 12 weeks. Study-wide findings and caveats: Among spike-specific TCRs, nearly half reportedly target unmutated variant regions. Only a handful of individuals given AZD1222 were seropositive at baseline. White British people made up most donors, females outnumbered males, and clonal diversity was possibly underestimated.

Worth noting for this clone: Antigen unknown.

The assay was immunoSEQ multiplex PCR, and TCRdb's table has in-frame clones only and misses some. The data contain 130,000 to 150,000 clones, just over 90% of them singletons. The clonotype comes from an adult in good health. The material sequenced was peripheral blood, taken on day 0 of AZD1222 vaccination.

CDR3 sequence (DNA): TGCGCCAGCAGCCAACCCCAGGGGGTGGTTCGTTCACCCCTCCACTTT. Protein product: CASSQPQGVVRSPLHF. This chain uses TRBV4-1 with TRBJ1-6, with 7 bases aligning to TRBD1. This CDR3 is built from 16 residues. The germline gives CDR1 MGHRA, CDR2 YSYEKL. With 2 bases clipped from V and 9 bases from J, the junction kept 10 bases outside the gene matches.